The 24 T cell receptor beta chains given below trace back to one sample, sequenced in a study of T-cell reconstitution after alpha-beta-depleted transplantation in children. Unique molecular identifiers were used in preparing the TCRbeta library. TCRdb reprocessed the PCR reads with MiXCR, giving one entry per CDR3 protein. The table includes over 200,000 distinct CDR3 sequences, about 9.5% detected once. Sequencing was performed on PBMCs from the stem cell graft donor, taken from the stem cell graft. The receptors were sampled from a human donor who donated a stem cell graft to a child with acute lymphoblastic leukemia.

This clonotype was counted a few times. The gene calls are TRBV7-9 and TRBJ2-1; D not resolved. The CDR3 covers 12 residues. The V end lost 4 bases, the J end lost 7 bases, and 8 bases lay between the germline ends. Germline loops: CDR1 SEHNR, CDR2 FQNEAQ (reference sequence). For the CDR3, the DNA is TGTGCCAGCAGCTCGAACGCGAATGAGCAGTTCTTC. It specifies CASSSNANEQFF.

This clonotype was found once. V usage is TRBV7-9 and J usage is TRBJ1-4, with a possible D match to TRBD1 (6 bases). Trimming took off 5 bases at V and 7 bases at J, with 20 bases between the two ends. The CDR3 loop spans 16 amino acids. The V gene's germline CDR1 is SEHNR and CDR2 FQNEAQ (reference sequence). CDR3 nucleotide sequence: TGTGCCAGCAGCCCTACCAGCGCGGGGGCCGGTGAAAAACTGTTTTTT. This translates into CASSPTSAGAGEKLFF. The full variable domain, rest sourced from reference TRBV7-9 and TRBJ1-4, is DTGVSQNPRHKITKRGQNVTFRCDPISEHNRLYWYRQTLGQGPEFLTYFQNEAQLEKSRLLSDRFSAERPKGSFSTLEIQRTEQGDSAMYLCASSPTSAGAGEKLFFGSGTQLSVL.

This rearrangement joins TRBV11-2 to TRBJ2-7; possibly TRBD2 for D (6 bases). The V and J ends lost 0 bases and 3 bases respectively, with 6 bases between them. The CDR3 is 13 residues long. Germline V gene data show CDR1 as SGHAT and CDR2 as FQNNGV. CDR3 coding DNA: TGTGCCAGCAGCTTAGATAGCGGCTACGAGCAGTACTTC. Protein: CASSLDSGYEQYF.

There are many counts of this clonotype. The V call is TRBV18, the J call TRBJ2-7; possible D gene TRBD2, 6 bases. This CDR3 is 13 amino acids long. CDR1 and CDR2 (germline): KGHSH, LQKENI. V was shortened by 2 bases and J by 1 base, with 6 bases between the two germline ends. CDR3 in DNA: TGTGCCAGCTCACCAGGGGGGTCCTACGAGCAGTACTTC. Its translation: CASSPGGSYEQYF.

The table lists this clonotype with many counts. V and J are TRBV7-2 and TRBJ2-4, with TRBD2 matching over 10 bases. V trimming: 0 bases; J trimming: 0 bases; junction bases outside the gene matches: 5. This CDR3 spans 18 amino acids. The germline V gene encodes CDR1 SGHTA and CDR2 FQGNSA. This CDR3 is CASSLAASGSLAKNIQYF. The CDR3, as DNA: TGTGCCAGCAGCTTAGCTGCTAGCGGGAGCCTAGCCAAAAACATTCAGTACTTC.

This clonotype was detected a few times. DNA of the CDR3: TGTGCCAGCAGTTACTCGGCGCGGGGGCACTCCTACGAGCAGTACTTC. Translation: CASSYSARGHSYEQYF. This rearrangement joins TRBV6-5 to TRBJ2-7, with D possibly matching TRBD2 (7 bases). Between the trimmed V and J ends, which lost 0 bases and 0 bases, there was a span of 12 bases. CDR1 is MNHEY, CDR2 SVGAGI, per germline. This CDR3 spans 16 amino acids.

The chain couples TRBV7-9 to TRBJ2-7; D gene ambiguous. The CDR3 totals 14 residues. Per germline, CDR1 SEHNR and CDR2 FQNEAQ (reference sequence). Trimming removed 1 base from V and 6 bases from J, with 13 bases in between. The CDR3 DNA reads TGTGCCAGCAGCTTAGGATATGGCCCTCCCGAGCAGTACTTC. Amino acid sequence: CASSLGYGPPEQYF.

This clonotype appeared many times. This chain links TRBV29-1 with TRBJ1-1; possible D gene TRBD1, 6 bases. This CDR3 contains 14 residues. Trimming took 5 bases from V and 7 from J, leaving 20 bases between them. The germline V gene encodes CDR1 SQVTM and CDR2 ANQGSEA. CDR3 in DNA: TGCAGCGTTACGGTGCGGGGACATAGGGATGAAGCTTTCTTT. Protein: CSVTVRGHRDEAFF.

This clonotype was counted many times. The chain carries TRBV6-1 and TRBJ2-7, with TRBD2 matching over 10 bases. V shed 8 bases and J 6 bases; nucleotides not matched to a gene: 10. CDR3 size: 14 residues. The germline gives CDR1 MNHNS, CDR2 SASEGT. The CDR3 DNA sequence: TGTGCCAGCTCTCTCCTAGCGGGAGCCGTCGAGCAGTACTTC. It encodes CASSLLAGAVEQYF.

This clonotype was detected ten times or more. The V call is TRBV7-2, the J call TRBJ2-7; D is unclear. V dropped 1 base and J dropped 5 bases, with 9 bases sitting between them. The CDR3 length is 13 residues. Germline V lookup: CDR1 SGHTA, CDR2 FQGNSA. CDR3 residues: CASSLDIGDEQYF. For the CDR3, the DNA is TGTGCCAGCAGCTTAGATATAGGCGACGAGCAGTACTTC.

The chain joins TRBV6-5 to TRBJ1-4, with D uncertain. The CDR3 sequence is 13 residues long. Deletions cut 1 base from V and 8 bases from J, with 8 bases between. Germline CDR1 reads MNHEY; CDR2 reads SVGAGI. The CDR3 region is CASSYFRWEKLFF. The CDR3 region has the DNA TGTGCCAGCAGTTACTTCCGGTGGGAAAAACTGTTTTTT.

In its sample, this clonotype was seen a few times. The rearrangement links TRBV3-1 to TRBJ2-5; 9 bases line up with TRBD1. The CDR3 loop spans 15 amino acids. With V trimmed by 0 bases and J by 6 bases, 5 bases remained unmatched. Germline V gene sequence: CDR1 LGHDT, CDR2 YNNKEL (reference sequence). CDR3 loop: CASSQDPGTGKTQYF. The CDR3 DNA reads TGTGCCAGCAGCCAAGATCCCGGGACAGGGAAGACCCAGTACTTC.

This clonotype was detected many times. This chain joins TRBV29-1 and TRBJ2-3; tentative D call: TRBD2 (6 bases). V was pared by 6 bases and J by 2 bases, with 12 bases between. The CDR3 loop spans 13 amino acids. Germline assignment: CDR1 SQVTM and CDR2 ANQGSEA. In nucleotides, the CDR3 is TGCAGCGTATTCGGGGGAAACACAGATACGCAGTATTTT. Translating gives CSVFGGNTDTQYF.

This clonotype was counted only a few times. The V call is TRBV3-1, the J call TRBJ1-1; D call uncertain. This CDR3 region has 16 residues. The V end lost 0 bases, the J end lost 5 bases, and 16 bases lay between the germline ends. Germline lookup yields CDR1 LGHDT and CDR2 YNNKEL (reference sequence). CDR3: CASSQDWSGALTEAFF. In nucleotides, the CDR3 is TGTGCCAGCAGCCAAGATTGGTCAGGAGCTCTGACTGAAGCTTTCTTT.

There are a few counts of this clonotype. This sequence joins TRBV11-2 and TRBJ2-3; a weak D match, TRBD2 (5 bases). Per germline, CDR1 SGHAT and CDR2 FQNNGV. The V and J ends lost 4 bases and 2 bases respectively, with 22 bases between them. This CDR3 is 18 amino acids long. The CDR3 coding sequence is TGTGCCAGCAGCTCCCCCGTGGTAGGCGGGTATTACACAGATACGCAGTATTTT. Its protein is CASSSPVVGGYYTDTQYF.

The table lists this clonotype with a few counts. The chain couples TRBV7-2 to TRBJ1-1; TRBD1 aligns across 8 bases. This CDR3 is built from 14 residues. Per germline, CDR1 SGHTA and CDR2 FQGNSA. The V and J ends lost 2 bases and 5 bases, in that order; junction bases with no gene match: 4. The CDR3, as DNA: TGTGCCAGCAGCTTAACAGGGGGAAGGACTGAAGCTTTCTTT. Protein product: CASSLTGGRTEAFF.

The chain recombines TRBV5-1 with TRBJ2-2; D call uncertain. Trimming removed 0 bases at V and 4 bases at J, with 10 bases between. Germline V gene lookup returns CDR1 SGHRS and CDR2 YFSETQ. The CDR3 contains 15 residues. CDR3 sequence reads: CASSLAGLGTGELFF. The CDR3 nucleotides read TGCGCCAGCAGCTTGGCCGGGCTAGGCACCGGGGAGCTGTTTTTT.

This clonotype was seen at least ten times. The rearrangement links TRBV20-1 to TRBJ2-7; possible D gene TRBD2, 6 bases. The CDR3 has 15 amino acids. Trimming removed 0 bases at V and 3 bases at J, with 15 bases between. Germline V gene data show CDR1 as DFQATT and CDR2 as SNEGSKA (reference sequence). The CDR3 bases are TGCAGTGCTAGAGAGTGGTGGGGGGACGGCTACGAGCAGTACTTC. Translated, it gives CSAREWWGDGYEQYF.

The chain couples TRBV2 to TRBJ1-1, with D possibly being TRBD1 (5 bases). Germline CDR1 and CDR2: SNHLY and FYNNEI. The CDR3 runs 18 residues. With 4 bases removed from V and 1 base from J, the gap between germline ends came to 22 bases. CDR3 in amino acids: CASSGDIQRGGWNTEAFF. The CDR3 DNA reads as TGTGCCAGCAGTGGTGATATTCAGAGGGGTGGGTGGAACACTGAAGCTTTCTTT.

A few counts support this clonotype. The V and J genes are TRBV5-1 and TRBJ2-7; D is unresolved. Germline CDR1 SGHRS, CDR2 YFSETQ. Between the trimmed V and J ends, which lost 5 bases and 1 base, there was a span of 13 bases. This CDR3 is 14 amino acids long. The CDR3 sequence: CASRDGPQSYEQYF. CDR3 DNA: TGCGCCAGCAGAGACGGGCCACAATCCTACGAGCAGTACTTC.

This chain links TRBV2 with TRBJ1-1; D gene ambiguous. CDR3 length: 13 amino acids. Germline-derived CDR1 and CDR2 are SNHLY and FYNNEI. The V and J ends lost 8 bases and 2 bases respectively, with 12 bases between them. CDR3 DNA: TGTGCCAGCCGAATGGTCAGCAACACTGAAGCTTTCTTT. Amino acids: CASRMVSNTEAFF.

In this sample, this clonotype turned up many times. The rearrangement links TRBV29-1 to TRBJ1-1; 7 positions match TRBD1. V gave up 7 bases and J gave up 5 bases; unmatched junction bases: 7. Per germline, CDR1 SQVTM and CDR2 ANQGSEA. The CDR3 is 12 amino acids. The CDR3 coding sequence is TGCAGCGGCGTGCAGGGGGGTACTGAAGCTTTCTTT. It yields the protein CSGVQGGTEAFF.

This clonotype was counted at least ten times. This rearrangement joins TRBV20-1 to TRBJ2-3, with 7 bases fitting TRBD2. Germline V gene sequence: CDR1 DFQATT, CDR2 SNEGSKA (reference sequence). J lost 6 bases, V lost 1 base, and 13 bases had no gene match. This CDR3 has 16 residues. The CDR3 DNA sequence: TGCAGTGCTAGAGGGGATACTAGCGCGGATCGGGATACGCAGTATTTT. This translates into CSARGDTSADRDTQYF.

This clonotype was seen only a few times. CDR3 sequence: CASKNGGHAYEQYF. As DNA, the CDR3 is TGTGCCAGCAAAAACGGGGGCCACGCCTACGAGCAGTACTTC. The chain employs TRBV27 and TRBJ2-7; TRBD1 or TRBD2 may be the D gene (6 bases each). Trimming stripped 7 bases from V and 2 bases from J, with 15 bases between. From germline, CDR1 is MNHEY and CDR2 SMNVEV (reference sequence). CDR3 length: 14 residues.